The 16 T cell receptor beta chains below come from one sample, sequenced in a study of T cells in tumors after PD-1 blockade (dated by TCRdb to between 2019 and 2020). The library was prepared using the immunoSEQ multiplex PCR assay. TCRdb holds this immuneACCESS table with in-frame rearrangements only. Some clones are missing; in checked studies, unresolved V genes explain under half, and the rest has no known cause. In this sample the table shows about 63,000 clones, approximately 74% of which occur a single time. The ten largest clones add up to 4.7% of the sample. The meaning of the sample's time point label: after anti-PD-1 therapy. Source: PBMCs, taken after anti-PD-1 treatment. The receptors come from a human donor with basal cell carcinoma.

This clone was seen only a few times. This sequence joins TRBV10-3 and TRBJ1-6; D not resolved. Trimming left V 8 bases short and J 6 bases short, with 11 bases between. This CDR3 is 13 amino acids long. Germline V lookup: CDR1 ENHRY, CDR2 SYGVKD. CDR3 residues: CAIHSGVNSPLHF. The CDR3 nucleotides are TGTGCCATCCACAGTGGGGTTAATTCACCCCTCCACTTT.

The chain has TRBV11-2 and TRBJ2-1; 16 bases are a match to TRBD2. V gave up 3 bases and J gave up 1 base; unmatched junction bases: 3. CDR1 is SGHAT and CDR2 is FQNNGV in the germline V gene. The CDR3 runs 18 residues. The CDR3, as DNA: TGTGCCAGCAGCTTGGGACTAGCGGGGGGGTATTCCTACAATGAGCAGTTCTTC. Amino acid sequence: CASSLGLAGGYSYNEQFF.

This clone was recorded once. This chain connects TRBV3-1 (or the pseudogene TRBV3-2) to TRBJ1-1; D is perhaps TRBD1 (6 bases). CDR3 size: 14 residues. The V end was cut by 2 bases, the J end by 1 base, with 8 bases between. The germline V gene encodes CDR1 LGHDT and CDR2 YNNKEL (reference sequence). In nucleotides, the CDR3 is TGTGCCAGCAGCCAACCACAGGGGAACACTGAAGCTTTCTTT. Protein product: CASSQPQGNTEAFF.

This chain connects TRBV5-6 to TRBJ1-3, with 7 bases identical to TRBD1. Germline loops: CDR1 SGHDT, CDR2 YYEEEE. This CDR3 has 15 residues. Unmatched junction bases numbered 3, after V lost 2 bases and J lost 1 base. CDR3 in amino acids: CASSFLTGSGNTIYF. The CDR3 bases are TGTGCCAGCAGCTTCCTGACAGGGTCTGGAAACACCATATATTTT.

This clone was counted a few times. The V and J genes are TRBV5-6 and TRBJ2-1; 7 nucleotides line up with TRBD2. CDR1 is SGHDT and CDR2 is YYEEEE in the germline V gene. The CDR3 sequence is 16 residues long. The junction had 10 bases not matched to a gene; V was cut back by 4 bases and J by 3 bases. The CDR3 nucleotides are TGTGCCAGCAGCCAATTTACTCGGACTAGCTACAATGAGCAGTTCTTC. This gives the protein CASSQFTRTSYNEQFF.

The genes are TRBV5-1 and TRBJ1-3, with D uncertain. The CDR3 has 14 residues. V was cut by 9 bases and J by 0 bases, with 13 bases left in between. The germline gives CDR1 SGHRS, CDR2 YFSETQ. The CDR3 DNA is TGCGCCAACAAGGGATCTTCCTCTGGAAACACCATATATTTT. It translates to CANKGSSSGNTIYF.

About this clone itself: The sample has other DNA sequences that encode this CDR3 too. The V and J genes are TRBV19 and TRBJ2-7; possibly TRBD1 or TRBD2 for D (5 bases each). CDR1 LNHDA and CDR2 SQIVND come from the germline V gene (reference sequence). This CDR3 has 14 residues. Trimming stripped 7 bases from V and 6 bases from J, with 19 bases between. The CDR3 protein is CASNKGTQMGEQYF. DNA for the CDR3: TGTGCCAGTAATAAGGGGACGCAAATGGGCGAGCAGTACTTC.

This clone showed up just a few times. This rearrangement joins TRBV30 to TRBJ2-3; D unresolved. The CDR3 consists of 12 residues. The V and J ends lost 2 bases and 7 bases respectively, with 10 bases between them. Germline values: CDR1 GTSNPN, CDR2 SVGIG (reference sequence). The CDR3 DNA is TGTGCCTGGAGTCCGGCCAGTCATACGCAGTATTTT. Amino acids: CAWSPASHTQYF.

The chain recombines TRBV30 with TRBJ2-7; D possibly corresponds to TRBD1 (6 bases). CDR3 length equals 14 residues. Trimming took off 3 bases at V and 1 base at J, with 13 bases between the two ends. Germline loops: CDR1 GTSNPN, CDR2 SVGIG (reference sequence). In nucleotides, the CDR3 is TGTGCCTGGAGGGACAGTAGGGGGTCCTACGAGCAGTACTTC. Encoded protein: CAWRDSRGSYEQYF.

V and J are TRBV12-3 or TRBV12-4 and TRBJ1-1; D remains unclear. The CDR3 totals 13 residues. Trimming shortened V by 7 bases and J by 0 bases, and 9 bases separated the two germline ends. In DNA, the CDR3 is TGTGCCAGCACGGCAGACATGAACACTGAAGCTTTCTTT. Translating it yields CASTADMNTEAFF.

This clone was observed a few times. This chain connects TRBV7-6 to TRBJ2-1; D remains ambiguous. This CDR3 has 14 residues. V gave up 1 base and J gave up 3 bases, with 7 bases separating them. Germline CDR1 SGHVS, CDR2 FNYEAQ. CDR3 nucleotides: TGTGCCAGCAGCTTAGATGGGGACTACAATGAGCAGTTCTTC. Amino acids: CASSLDGDYNEQFF. Full variable domain (remainder filled in from reference TRBV7-6 and TRBJ2-1): GAGVSQSPRYKVTKRGQDVALRCDPISGHVSLYWYRQALGQGPEFLTYFNYEAQQDKSGLPNDRFSAERPEGSISTLTIQRTEQRDSAMYRCASSLDGDYNEQFFGPGTRLTVL.

The chain links TRBV21-1 to TRBJ1-5. TRBV21-1 is tagged as a pseudogene. The CDR3 is 15 amino acids. CDR3 coding DNA: TGTGCCATCCTACTCCACCGGGGGGCCTGTCAGCCCCAGCATTTT. Translating it yields CAILLHRGACQPQHF.

The chain joins TRBV5-6 to TRBJ1-1, with TRBD1 as a possible D gene (5 bases). Germline CDR1 SGHDT, CDR2 YYEEEE. This CDR3 comprises 15 residues. Trimming left V 0 bases short and J 0 bases short, with 9 bases between. This CDR3 reads CASSLEGRVNTEAFF. CDR3 in DNA: TGTGCCAGCAGCTTGGAAGGCAGGGTGAACACTGAAGCTTTCTTT.

The chain combines TRBV5-5 with TRBJ1-5, with unresolved D. Between the trimmed V and J ends, which lost 3 bases and 0 bases, there was a span of 7 bases. The CDR3 runs 14 residues. Germline V lookup: CDR1 SGHKS, CDR2 YYEKEE (reference sequence). DNA for the CDR3: TGTGCCAGCAGCTGGGGATTTAGCAATCAGCCCCAGCATTTT. Translated: CASSWGFSNQPQHF.

CDR3 sequence reads: CASSLADQPQHF. The CDR3 bases are TGTGCCAGCAGTCTGGCAGATCAGCCCCAGCATTTT. J is TRBJ1-5 and V is TRBV6-5; D is uncertain. This CDR3 comprises 12 residues. The V gene's germline CDR1 is MNHEY and CDR2 SVGAGI. Trimming took off 5 bases at V and 5 bases at J, with 7 bases between the two ends.

The chain links TRBV14 to TRBJ2-1; D might be TRBD2 (7 bases). The CDR3 covers 14 residues. V was clipped by 5 bases and J by 2 bases, with 10 bases between them. The V gene's germline CDR1 is SGHDN and CDR2 FVKESK. The DNA of the CDR3 is TGTGCCAGCAGCGCCGGGGGGCCCTACAATGAGCAGTTCTTC. It encodes CASSAGGPYNEQFF.